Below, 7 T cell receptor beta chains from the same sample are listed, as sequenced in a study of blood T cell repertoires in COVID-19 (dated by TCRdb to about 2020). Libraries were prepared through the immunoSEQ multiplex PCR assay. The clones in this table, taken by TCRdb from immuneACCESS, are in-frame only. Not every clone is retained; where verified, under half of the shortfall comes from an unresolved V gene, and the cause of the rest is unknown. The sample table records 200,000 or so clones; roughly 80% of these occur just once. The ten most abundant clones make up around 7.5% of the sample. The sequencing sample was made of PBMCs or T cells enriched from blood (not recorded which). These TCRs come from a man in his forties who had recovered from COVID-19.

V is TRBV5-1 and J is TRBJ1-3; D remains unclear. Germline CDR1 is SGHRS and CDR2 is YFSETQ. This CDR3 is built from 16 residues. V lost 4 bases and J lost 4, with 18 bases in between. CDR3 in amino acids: CASSLGRSGSGNTIYF. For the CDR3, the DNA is TGCGCCAGCAGCCTCGGGAGGTCAGGCTCCGGAAACACCATATATTTT.

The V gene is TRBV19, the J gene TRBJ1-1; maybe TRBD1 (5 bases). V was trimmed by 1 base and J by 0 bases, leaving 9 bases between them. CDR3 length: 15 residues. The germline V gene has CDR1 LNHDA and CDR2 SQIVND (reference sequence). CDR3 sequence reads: CASSIAGGVNTEAFF. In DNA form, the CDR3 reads TGTGCCAGTAGTATAGCTGGAGGGGTGAACACTGAAGCTTTCTTT. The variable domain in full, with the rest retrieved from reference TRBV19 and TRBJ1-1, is DGGITQSPKYLFRKEGQNVTLSCEQNLNHDAMYWYRQDPGQGLRLIYYSQIVNDFQKGDIAEGYSVSREKKESFPLTVTSAQKNPTAFYLCASSIAGGVNTEAFFGQGTRLTVV.

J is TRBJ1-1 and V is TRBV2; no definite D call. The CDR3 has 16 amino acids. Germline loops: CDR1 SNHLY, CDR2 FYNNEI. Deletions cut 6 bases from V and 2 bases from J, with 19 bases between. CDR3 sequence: CASRTGERNINTEAFF. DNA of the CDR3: TGTGCCAGCAGGACGGGTGAGCGAAATATAAACACTGAAGCTTTCTTT.

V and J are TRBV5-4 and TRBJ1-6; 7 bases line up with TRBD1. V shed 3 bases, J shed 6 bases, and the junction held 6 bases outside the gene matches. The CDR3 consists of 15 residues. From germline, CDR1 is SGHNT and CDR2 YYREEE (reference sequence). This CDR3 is CASSWNRGSNSPLHF. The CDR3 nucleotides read TGTGCCAGCAGCTGGAACAGGGGATCTAATTCACCCCTCCACTTT.

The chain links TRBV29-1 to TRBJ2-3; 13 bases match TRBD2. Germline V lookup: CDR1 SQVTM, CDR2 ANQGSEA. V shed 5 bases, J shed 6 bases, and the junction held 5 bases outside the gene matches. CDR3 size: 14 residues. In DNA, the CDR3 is TGCAGCGTTTCCACTAGCGGGGGGGTGGATACGCAGTATTTT. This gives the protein CSVSTSGGVDTQYF.

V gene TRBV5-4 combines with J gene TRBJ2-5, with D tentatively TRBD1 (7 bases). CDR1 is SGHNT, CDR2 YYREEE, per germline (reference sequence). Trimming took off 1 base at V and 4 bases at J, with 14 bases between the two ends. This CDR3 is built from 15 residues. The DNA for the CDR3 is TGTGCCAGCAGCTTGACAGGGGAGGTCGGAGAGACCCAGTACTTC. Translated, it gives CASSLTGEVGETQYF.

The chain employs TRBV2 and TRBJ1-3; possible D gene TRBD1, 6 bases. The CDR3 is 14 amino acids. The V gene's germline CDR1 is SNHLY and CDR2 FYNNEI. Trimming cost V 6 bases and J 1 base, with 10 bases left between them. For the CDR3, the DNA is TGTGCCAGCAGAAAGGACAGATCTGGAAACACCATATATTTT. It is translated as CASRKDRSGNTIYF.